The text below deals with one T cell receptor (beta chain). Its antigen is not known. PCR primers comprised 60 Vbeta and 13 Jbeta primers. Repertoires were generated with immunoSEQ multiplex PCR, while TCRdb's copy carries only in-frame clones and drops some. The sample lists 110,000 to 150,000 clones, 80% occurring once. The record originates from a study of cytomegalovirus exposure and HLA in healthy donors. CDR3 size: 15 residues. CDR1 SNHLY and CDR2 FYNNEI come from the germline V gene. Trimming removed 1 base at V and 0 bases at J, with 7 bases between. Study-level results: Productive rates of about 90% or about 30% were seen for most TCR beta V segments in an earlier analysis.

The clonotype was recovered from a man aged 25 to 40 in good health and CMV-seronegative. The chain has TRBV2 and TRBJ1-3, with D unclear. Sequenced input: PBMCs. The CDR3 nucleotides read TGTGCCAGCAGTGAAGGTGTCCTCTCTGGAAACACCATATATTTT. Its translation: CASSEGVLSGNTIYF.